This section outlines one TCR beta chain sequence together with its context. Antigen unknown. These data are taken from a study of Graves' ophthalmopathy and Graves' hyperthyroidism. TCR beta CDR3 amplification used RNA transcripts. HTBI primers were employed in first-round RT-PCR, then a second-round multiplex PCR followed. TCRdb itself ran the multiplex PCR reads through MiXCR, one entry per CDR3 protein. The sample holds 600,000 to 650,000 distinct CDR3 sequences; about 20% are singletons and the top ten take more than 5.5%. Excluded: other autoimmune disease, uncontrolled infection, pregnancy or lactation. Clinical symptoms and serum thyroxine were used for diagnosis; TRAb, thyroid ultrasound and orbital computed tomography were also relied on. General study findings and limits: Progression of ophthalmopathy was predicted by the model with about 66% sensitivity and roughly 78% specificity. A model built from 13 signatures distinguished ophthalmopathy from stable hyperthyroidism with roughly 90% sensitivity and around 81% specificity.

The sequenced material came from peripheral blood. This TCR was sampled from a woman aged 18-29 years with stable Graves' hyperthyroidism. Some clones in this sample may be carry-over from other donors' samples.

Here the CDR3 reads CASSIPPGWPQHF. The CDR3 DNA reads TGTGCCAGTAGTATTCCACCCGGATGGCCCCAGCATTTT. The chain uses TRBV19 and TRBJ1-5; D remains unclear. The CDR3 consists of 13 residues. Germline lookup yields CDR1 LNHDA and CDR2 SQIVND (reference sequence). The ends were cut back, 3 bases at V and 9 bases at J, with 12 bases in the middle.